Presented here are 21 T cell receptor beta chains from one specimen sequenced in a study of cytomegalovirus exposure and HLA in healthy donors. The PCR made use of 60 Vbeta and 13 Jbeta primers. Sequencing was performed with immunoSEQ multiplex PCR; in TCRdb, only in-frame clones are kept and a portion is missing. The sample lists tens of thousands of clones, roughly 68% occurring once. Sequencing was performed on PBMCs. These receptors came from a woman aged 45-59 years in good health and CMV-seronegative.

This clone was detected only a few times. CDR3 DNA sequence: TGCGCCAGCAGCCAGGACTTGGGGGGTCGGGCCAAAAACATTCAGTACTTC. Translation gives CASSQDLGGRAKNIQYF. The chain carries TRBV4-3 and TRBJ2-4; maybe TRBD2 (6 bases). This CDR3 contains 17 residues. Deletions cut 3 bases from V and 1 base from J, with 16 bases between. Germline CDR1 and CDR2: LGHNA and YSLEER.

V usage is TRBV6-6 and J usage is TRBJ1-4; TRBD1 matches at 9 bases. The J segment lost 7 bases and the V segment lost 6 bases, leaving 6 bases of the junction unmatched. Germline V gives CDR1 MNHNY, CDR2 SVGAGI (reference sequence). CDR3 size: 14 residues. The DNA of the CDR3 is TGTGCCAGCAGAACTACAGGGGGCAGTGAAAAACTGTTTTTT. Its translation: CASRTTGGSEKLFF.

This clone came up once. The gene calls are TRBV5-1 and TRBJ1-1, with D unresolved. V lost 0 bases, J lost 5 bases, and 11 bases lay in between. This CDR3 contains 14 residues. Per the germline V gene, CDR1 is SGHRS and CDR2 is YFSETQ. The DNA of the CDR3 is TGCGCCAGCAGCTTGGCCTGGCAGAGGACTGAAGCTTTCTTT. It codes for CASSLAWQRTEAFF.

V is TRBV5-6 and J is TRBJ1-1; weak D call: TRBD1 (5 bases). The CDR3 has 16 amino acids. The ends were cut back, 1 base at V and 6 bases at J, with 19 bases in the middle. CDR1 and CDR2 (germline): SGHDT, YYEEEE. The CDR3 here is CASSLIRGGYTSEAFF. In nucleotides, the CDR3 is TGTGCCAGCAGCTTGATTCGCGGGGGGTACACGTCTGAAGCTTTCTTT.

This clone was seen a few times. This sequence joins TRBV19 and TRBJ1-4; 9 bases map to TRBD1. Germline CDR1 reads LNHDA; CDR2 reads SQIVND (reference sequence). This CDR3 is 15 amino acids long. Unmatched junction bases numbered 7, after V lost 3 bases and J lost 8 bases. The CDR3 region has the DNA TGTGCCAGTAGTATGAGAACCGGGACAGGGGAAAAACTGTTTTTT. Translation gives CASSMRTGTGEKLFF.

Here the CDR3 reads CASSYDRGQQPQHF. The CDR3 DNA follows: TGTGCCAGCAGCTATGACAGGGGGCAACAGCCCCAGCATTTT. The chain couples TRBV28 to TRBJ1-5; 10 bases fit TRBD1. This CDR3 has 14 residues. Germline trimming cut 6 bases from V and 7 bases from J; bases unmatched to any gene: 6. Germline loops: CDR1 MDHEN, CDR2 SYDVKM. Full variable domain (missing parts from reference TRBV28 and TRBJ1-5): DVKVTQSSRYLVKRTGEKVFLECVQDMDHENMFWYRQDPGLGLRLIYFSYDVKMKEKGDIPEGYSVSREKKERFSLILESASTNQTSMYLCASSYDRGQQPQHFGDGTRLSIL.

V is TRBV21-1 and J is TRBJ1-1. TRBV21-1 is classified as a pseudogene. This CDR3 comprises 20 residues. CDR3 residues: CASSKARRGRARTVNTEAFF. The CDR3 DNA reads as TGTGCCAGCAGCAAAGCGAGGAGGGGACGAGCGAGGACCGTGAACACTGAAGCTTTCTTT.

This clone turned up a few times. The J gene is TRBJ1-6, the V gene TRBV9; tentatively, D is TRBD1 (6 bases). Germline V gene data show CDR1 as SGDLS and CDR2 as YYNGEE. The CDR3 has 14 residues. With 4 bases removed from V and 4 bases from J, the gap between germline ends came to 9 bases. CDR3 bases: TGTGCCAGCAGCCTTGGACAGTATAATTCACCCCTCCACTTT. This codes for CASSLGQYNSPLHF.

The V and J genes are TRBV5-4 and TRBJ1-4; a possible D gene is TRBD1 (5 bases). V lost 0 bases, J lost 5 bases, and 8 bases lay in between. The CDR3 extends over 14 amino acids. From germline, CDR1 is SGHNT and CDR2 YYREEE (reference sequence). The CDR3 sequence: CASSLAGGNEKLFF. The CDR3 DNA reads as TGTGCCAGCAGCTTGGCCGGGGGAAATGAAAAACTGTTTTTT.

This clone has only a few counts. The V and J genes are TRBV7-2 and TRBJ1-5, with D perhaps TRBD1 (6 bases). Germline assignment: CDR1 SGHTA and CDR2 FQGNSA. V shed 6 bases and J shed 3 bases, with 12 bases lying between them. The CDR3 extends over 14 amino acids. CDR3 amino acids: CASSQQGFNQPQHF. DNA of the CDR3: TGTGCCAGCAGTCAACAGGGCTTCAATCAGCCCCAGCATTTT.

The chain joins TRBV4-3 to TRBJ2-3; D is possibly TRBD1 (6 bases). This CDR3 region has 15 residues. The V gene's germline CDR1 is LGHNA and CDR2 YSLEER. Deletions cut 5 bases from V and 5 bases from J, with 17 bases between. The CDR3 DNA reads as TGCGCCAGCAGCGCAGGGGCTAGCTCGGTAGATACGCAGTATTTT. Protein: CASSAGASSVDTQYF.

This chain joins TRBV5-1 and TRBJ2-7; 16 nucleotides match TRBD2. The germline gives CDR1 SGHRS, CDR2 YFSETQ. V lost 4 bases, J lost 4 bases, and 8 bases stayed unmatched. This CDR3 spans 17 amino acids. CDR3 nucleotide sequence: TGCGCCAGCAGCGCTACCGGGACTAGCGGGAGGGAATACGAGCAGTACTTC. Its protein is CASSATGTSGREYEQYF.

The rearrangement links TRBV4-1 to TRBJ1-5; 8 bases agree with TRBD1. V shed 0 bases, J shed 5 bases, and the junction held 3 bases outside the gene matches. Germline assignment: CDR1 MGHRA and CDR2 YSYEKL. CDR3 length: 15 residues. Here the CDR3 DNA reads TGCGCCAGCAGCCAAGACGACAGGGGTTATCAGCCCCAGCATTTT. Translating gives CASSQDDRGYQPQHF.

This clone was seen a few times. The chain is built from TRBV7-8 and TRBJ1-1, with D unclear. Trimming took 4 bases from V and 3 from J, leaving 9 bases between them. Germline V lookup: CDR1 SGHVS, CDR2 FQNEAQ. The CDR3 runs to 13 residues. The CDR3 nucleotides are TGTGCCAGCAGCTCCCGGGTGGACACTGAAGCTTTCTTT. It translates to CASSSRVDTEAFF.

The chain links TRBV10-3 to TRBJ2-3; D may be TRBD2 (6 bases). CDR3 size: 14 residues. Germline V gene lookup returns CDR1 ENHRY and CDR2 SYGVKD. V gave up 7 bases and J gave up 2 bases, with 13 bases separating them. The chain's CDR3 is CAINTVADTDTQYF. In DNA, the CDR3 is TGTGCCATCAATACGGTAGCGGACACAGATACGCAGTATTTT.

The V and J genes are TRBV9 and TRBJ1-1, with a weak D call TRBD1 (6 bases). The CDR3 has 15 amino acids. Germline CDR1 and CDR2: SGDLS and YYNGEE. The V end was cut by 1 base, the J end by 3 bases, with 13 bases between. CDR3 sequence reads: CASSVSWSGDTEAFF. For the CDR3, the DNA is TGTGCCAGCAGCGTAAGTTGGTCAGGGGACACTGAAGCTTTCTTT. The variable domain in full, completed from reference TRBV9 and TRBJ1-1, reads DSGVTQTPKHLITATGQRVTLRCSPRSGDLSVYWYQQSLDQGLQFLIQYYNGEERAKGNILERFSAQQFPDLHSELNLSSLELGDSALYFCASSVSWSGDTEAFFGQGTRLTVV.

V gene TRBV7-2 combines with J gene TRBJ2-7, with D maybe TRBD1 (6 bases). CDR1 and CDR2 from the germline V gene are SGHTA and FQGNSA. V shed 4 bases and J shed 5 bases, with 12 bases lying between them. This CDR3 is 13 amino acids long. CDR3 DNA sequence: TGTGCCAGCAGCTCCGGACAGAGCGACGAGCAGTACTTC. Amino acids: CASSSGQSDEQYF.

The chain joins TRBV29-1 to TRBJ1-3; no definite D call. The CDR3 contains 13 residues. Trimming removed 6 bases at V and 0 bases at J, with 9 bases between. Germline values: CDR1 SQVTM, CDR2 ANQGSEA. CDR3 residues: CSVAPSSGNTIYF. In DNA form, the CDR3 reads TGCAGCGTCGCTCCTAGCTCTGGAAACACCATATATTTT.

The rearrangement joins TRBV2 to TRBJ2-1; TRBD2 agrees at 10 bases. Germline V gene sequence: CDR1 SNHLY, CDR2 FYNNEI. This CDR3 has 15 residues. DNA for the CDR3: TGTGCAGCCGCCGAGCGGGAGGGCTCCTACAATGAGCAGTTCTTC. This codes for CAAAEREGSYNEQFF.

Here the CDR3 DNA reads TGTGCCAGCAGCCCGGACAGGGACCGTGGCTACACCTTC. It is translated as CASSPDRDRGYTF. V gene TRBV7-3 combines with J gene TRBJ1-2; 8 bases line up with TRBD1. V was pared by 5 bases and J by 7 bases, with 6 bases of the junction left unmatched. Germline V gene sequence: CDR1 SGHTA, CDR2 FQGTGA. This CDR3 spans 13 amino acids.

CDR3 amino acids: CAWSVRASGRNEQFF. The CDR3 DNA is TGTGCCTGGAGTGTACGGGCTAGCGGGAGAAATGAGCAGTTCTTC. The chain couples TRBV30 to TRBJ2-1, with 10 bases matching TRBD2. Germline V gives CDR1 GTSNPN, CDR2 SVGIG (reference sequence). With 0 bases clipped from V and 7 bases from J, the junction kept 6 bases outside the gene matches. The CDR3 consists of 15 residues.